This T cell receptor beta chain originates from a study of cytomegalovirus exposure and HLA in healthy donors. Findings and caveats of the study: Later, an analysis showed that TCR beta chains associated with HLA were more clonally expanded than others that were equally common. The classifier, whose performance was assessed in both the original and validation cohorts, reportedly diagnosed cytomegalovirus status with high specificity and sensitivity.

The PCR used 60 Vbeta and 13 Jbeta primers. Data came from immunoSEQ multiplex PCR; TCRdb stores just in-frame clones and leaves some out. This sample has approximately 140,000 clones, with roughly 80% found just once. With V trimmed by 4 bases and J by 5 bases, 6 bases remained unmatched. The CDR3 contains 13 residues. The V gene's germline CDR1 is SGHKS and CDR2 YYEKEE (reference sequence). Notes on this clone: Its antigen remains unidentified.

The V and J genes are TRBV5-5 and TRBJ2-7; TRBD1 aligns across 7 bases. The sample was PBMCs. This receptor was obtained from a man in his forties in good health and CMV-seronegative. The CDR3 sequence: CASSPDRANEQYF. CDR3 bases: TGTGCCAGCAGCCCCGACAGGGCCAACGAGCAGTACTTC.